This T cell receptor (beta chain) was captured in a study of human T cells and chemical hapten exposure. Each cDNA molecule in the library carried unique molecular identifiers. In TCRdb, the reads were re-called with MiXCR into one record per CDR3 protein. The top ten hold about 1.4% of the sample, which has 120,000 or so distinct CDR3 sequences, about 8.9% seen once. Germline V CDR1 and CDR2: MNHEY, SVGAGI. J lost 2 bases, V lost 2 bases, and 5 bases had no gene match. The CDR3 totals 16 residues. Before extraction, the whole blood was not fractionated, and total RNA was taken from it. This TCR was sampled from a human donor in good health. Some clones in this sample may be carry-over from other donors' samples. J is TRBJ2-3 and V is TRBV6-5; TRBD1 matches 9 bases. The sequencing sample was made of whole blood. The CDR3 sequence: CASSYRTGDTTDTQYF. As DNA, the CDR3 is TGTGCCAGCAGTTACCGGACAGGGGATACCACAGATACGCAGTATTTT.